These T cell receptor beta chains were read from a single sample in a study of CD8+ T cells in alopecia areata. The repertoire was sequenced with immunoSEQ multiplex PCR; TCRdb's copy has only in-frame clones and lacks some. The sample shows roughly 100,000 clones, 85% to 90% of them seen only once. Specimen: CD8+ T cells sorted from blood, collected around week 31, from a patient treated with tofacitinib. These receptors were collected from a human donor with alopecia areata. The conserved cysteine and the conserved F or W are not part of the CDR3 here. The order of the fields is D gene, J gene, V gene, CDR3 protein. The D gene is left open where the match is weak.

d_call: TRBD2; j_call: TRBJ2-5; v_call: TRBV27; cdr3_aa: ASRPWGGVGQETQY
d_call: TRBD1; j_call: TRBJ1-4; v_call: TRBV29-1; cdr3_aa: SVEGQGALF
d_call: NA; j_call: TRBJ1-1; v_call: TRBV2; cdr3_aa: AYRLNTEAF
d_call: TRBD1; j_call: TRBJ1-1; v_call: TRBV27; cdr3_aa: ASSLGTGHREAF
d_call: NA; j_call: TRBJ2-3; v_call: TRBV9; cdr3_aa: ASSVGDSTDTQY
d_call: NA; j_call: TRBJ2-7; v_call: TRBV6-6; cdr3_aa: ASSYSGPPVSYEQY
d_call: TRBD1; j_call: TRBJ1-1; v_call: TRBV19; cdr3_aa: ASSTGTGNTEAF
d_call: NA; j_call: TRBJ2-7; v_call: TRBV9; cdr3_aa: ASSVGESYEQY
d_call: NA; j_call: TRBJ2-3; v_call: TRBV27; cdr3_aa: ASSFSWQTTDTQY
d_call: TRBD2; j_call: TRBJ2-7; v_call: TRBV29-1; cdr3_aa: SVDVAGVSGEQY
d_call: NA; j_call: TRBJ2-1; v_call: TRBV7-8; cdr3_aa: ASSTEPTSYNEQF
d_call: TRBD1; j_call: TRBJ1-5; v_call: TRBV2; cdr3_aa: ASSPRQGSTQPQH
d_call: NA; j_call: TRBJ2-7; v_call: TRBV29-1; cdr3_aa: SVEDWRASSYEQY
d_call: TRBD2; j_call: TRBJ2-7; v_call: TRBV2; cdr3_aa: ASSWGLAGDEQY
d_call: NA; j_call: TRBJ2-7; v_call: TRBV30; cdr3_aa: AWSASGWDEQY
d_call: TRBD2; j_call: TRBJ2-1; v_call: TRBV30; cdr3_aa: AWTQGGLAGGENEQF
d_call: NA; j_call: TRBJ2-7; v_call: TRBV29-1; cdr3_aa: SVEGRSGRGGYEQY
d_call: TRBD2; j_call: TRBJ2-7; v_call: TRBV11-2; cdr3_aa: ASSFSGSYEQY
d_call: NA; j_call: TRBJ2-1; v_call: TRBV4-1; cdr3_aa: ASSQWGLSYNEQF
d_call: TRBD2; j_call: TRBJ2-3; v_call: TRBV25-1; cdr3_aa: ASSEWGTRVQY
d_call: NA; j_call: TRBJ2-6; v_call: TRBV7-9; cdr3_aa: ASSPMGRSSGANVLT
d_call: NA; j_call: TRBJ2-3; v_call: TRBV13; cdr3_aa: ASSFIQTTGTSTDTQY
d_call: NA; j_call: TRBJ1-1; v_call: TRBV29-1; cdr3_aa: SVSNLSRTVEGPRPSRAF
d_call: TRBD1; j_call: TRBJ2-1; v_call: TRBV7-9; cdr3_aa: ASSTGTDNEQF
d_call: NA; j_call: TRBJ2-5; v_call: TRBV5-4; cdr3_aa: ASSLFDRTLQETQY
d_call: NA; j_call: TRBJ2-3; v_call: TRBV7-9; cdr3_aa: ASSPETRTDTQY
d_call: NA; j_call: TRBJ1-2; v_call: TRBV29-1; cdr3_aa: SVDDIRGIGYGYT
d_call: TRBD1; j_call: TRBJ2-7; v_call: TRBV4-1; cdr3_aa: ASSQKGGQGSYEQY
d_call: NA; j_call: TRBJ1-2; v_call: TRBV7-3; cdr3_aa: ASRRYGGDPNYGYT
d_call: NA; j_call: TRBJ2-1; v_call: TRBV25-1; cdr3_aa: ASSEFESYNEQF
d_call: TRBD2; j_call: TRBJ2-5; v_call: TRBV25-1; cdr3_aa: ASSEWGGSETQY
d_call: NA; j_call: TRBJ1-1; v_call: TRBV29-1; cdr3_aa: SVEDAGPEAF
d_call: NA; j_call: NA; v_call: TRBV4-1; cdr3_aa: ASSQDRGLGIYEQY
d_call: NA; j_call: TRBJ2-4; v_call: TRBV29-1; cdr3_aa: SVKDRSLAKNIQY
d_call: TRBD1; j_call: TRBJ1-1; v_call: TRBV19; cdr3_aa: ASSSPDRVDMNTEAF
d_call: TRBD1; j_call: TRBJ2-7; v_call: TRBV14; cdr3_aa: ASSQDQTGRSYEQY
d_call: TRBD2; j_call: TRBJ2-1; v_call: TRBV7-9; cdr3_aa: ASSLGWGGPQVDEQF
d_call: NA; j_call: TRBJ2-7; v_call: TRBV29-1; cdr3_aa: SVVGDWLYEQY
d_call: TRBD2; j_call: TRBJ2-7; v_call: TRBV9; cdr3_aa: ASSVGLAAYEQY
d_call: TRBD1; j_call: TRBJ2-2; v_call: TRBV7-9; cdr3_aa: ASSYYFQQGATGELF
d_call: NA; j_call: TRBJ1-2; v_call: TRBV29-1; cdr3_aa: SVEGRGQDGYT
d_call: NA; j_call: TRBJ2-2; v_call: TRBV29-1; cdr3_aa: SVETPNTGELF
d_call: NA; j_call: TRBJ2-1; v_call: TRBV6-5; cdr3_aa: ASSEGNEQF
d_call: NA; j_call: TRBJ2-7; v_call: TRBV27; cdr3_aa: ASSQNRDANYEQY
d_call: NA; j_call: TRBJ2-7; v_call: TRBV5-6; cdr3_aa: ASSLVDEQY
d_call: NA; j_call: TRBJ2-1; v_call: TRBV15; cdr3_aa: ATSRDRLRRAAYNEQF
d_call: NA; j_call: TRBJ2-7; v_call: TRBV6-6; cdr3_aa: ASRVADYEQY
d_call: NA; j_call: TRBJ1-1; v_call: TRBV9; cdr3_aa: ASSAGGAEAF
d_call: NA; j_call: TRBJ1-1; v_call: TRBV5-6; cdr3_aa: ASSLAPDTEAF
d_call: NA; j_call: TRBJ2-2; v_call: TRBV30; cdr3_aa: AWRGSNTGELF
d_call: TRBD2; j_call: TRBJ2-2; v_call: TRBV13; cdr3_aa: ATSGLAGGSTGELF
d_call: TRBD1; j_call: TRBJ2-7; v_call: TRBV29-1; cdr3_aa: SVEGTGVDYEQY
d_call: TRBD2; j_call: TRBJ2-1; v_call: TRBV9; cdr3_aa: ASSVPIGGSSYNEQF
d_call: NA; j_call: TRBJ2-2; v_call: TRBV9; cdr3_aa: ASSTGTGELF
d_call: NA; j_call: TRBJ2-6; v_call: TRBV6-1; cdr3_aa: ASSVQDSTFFGANVLT
d_call: NA; j_call: TRBJ2-1; v_call: TRBV6-5; cdr3_aa: ASSSGGGVFEQF
d_call: NA; j_call: TRBJ2-7; v_call: TRBV23-1; cdr3_aa: ASSHRRSSYEQY
d_call: TRBD1; j_call: TRBJ2-7; v_call: TRBV5-1; cdr3_aa: ASSLGTGPYEQY